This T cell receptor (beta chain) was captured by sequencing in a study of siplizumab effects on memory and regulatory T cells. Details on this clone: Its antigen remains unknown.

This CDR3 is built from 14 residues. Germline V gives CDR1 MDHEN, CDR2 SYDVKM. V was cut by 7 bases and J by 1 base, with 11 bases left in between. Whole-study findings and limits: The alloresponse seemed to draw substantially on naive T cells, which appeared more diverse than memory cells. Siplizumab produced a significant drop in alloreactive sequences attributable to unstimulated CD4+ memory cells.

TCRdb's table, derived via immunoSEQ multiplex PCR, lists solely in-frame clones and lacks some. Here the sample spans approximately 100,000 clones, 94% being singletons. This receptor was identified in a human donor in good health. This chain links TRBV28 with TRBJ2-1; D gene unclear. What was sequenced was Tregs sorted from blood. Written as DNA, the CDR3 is TGTGCCAGCATAAAGGGCGGTTCCTACAATGAGCAGTTCTTC. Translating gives CASIKGGSYNEQFF.